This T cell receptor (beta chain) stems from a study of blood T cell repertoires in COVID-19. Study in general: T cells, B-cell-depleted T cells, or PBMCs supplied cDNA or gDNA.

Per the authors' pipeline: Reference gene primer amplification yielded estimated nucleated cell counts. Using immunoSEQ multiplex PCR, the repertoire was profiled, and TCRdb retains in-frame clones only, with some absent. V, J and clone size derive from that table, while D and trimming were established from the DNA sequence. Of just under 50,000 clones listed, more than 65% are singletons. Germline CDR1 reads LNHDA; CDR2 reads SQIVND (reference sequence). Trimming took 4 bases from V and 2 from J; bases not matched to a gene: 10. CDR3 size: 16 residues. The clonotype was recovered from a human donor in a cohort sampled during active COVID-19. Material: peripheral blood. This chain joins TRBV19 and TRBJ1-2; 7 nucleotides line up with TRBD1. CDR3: CASSKLGQVQNYGYTF. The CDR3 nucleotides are TGTGCCAGTAGTAAGCTCGGACAGGTCCAAAACTATGGCTACACCTTC.